The clone carrying this T cell receptor (beta chain) was recorded a few times. This sample is drawn from a study of regulatory T cells in long-lasting Graves disease. Trimming pared 2 bases from V and 1 base from J, leaving 9 bases between. The CDR3 contains 14 residues. The germline V gene encodes CDR1 LNHDA and CDR2 SQIVND (reference sequence). CDR3-region Arm-PCR and iRepertoire HTBI primers produced the TCR beta libraries. In the original processing: Detected in the samples were over 55 TRBV and about 15 TRBJ segments. MiXCR, applied by TCRdb to the multiplex PCR reads, yields one record per CDR3 protein. Clone size and V and J calls follow TCRdb, not the original study. The table lists around 400,000 distinct CDR3 sequences, about 15% of them singletons, with about 8% in the top ten. Time point given: newly diagnosed GD, antithyroid drugs for less than 3 months. Generation of the TCR library employed RNA extracted from PBMCs.

This sample also appeared in a second study, on T cells in Graves' hyperthyroidism and ophthalmopathy.

The specimen was peripheral blood mononuclear cells (PBMCs), collected at new diagnosis, from a patient treated with antithyroid drugs. The gene calls are TRBV19 and TRBJ2-7; no clear D gene. The receptor's source is a woman in her forties with Graves disease. The CDR3 sequence: CASSITIASYEQYF. CDR3 sequence (DNA): TGTGCCAGTAGTATAACAATTGCTTCCTACGAGCAGTACTTC.